This is a list of T cell receptor beta chains from one sample in a study of T cell changes during pregnancy in multiple sclerosis. Sequencing used immunoSEQ multiplex PCR; TCRdb keeps in-frame clones, though not all of them. The data contain 30,000 to 40,000 clones, 87% of them singletons. This sample comprised CD8+ T cells from peripheral blood mononuclear cells, obtained before pregnancy. These receptors all stem from a female donor with multiple sclerosis, enrolled in a pregnancy study. CDR3s include the opening cysteine and the closing phenylalanine or tryptophan.

v_call	cdr3_aa
TRBV11-3	CASSPGSAGELFF
TRBV6-1	CASSPGGEYEQYF
TRBV12-5	CASGLTYEQYF
TRBV6-1	CASSERENTEAFF
TRBV4-3	CASSQVPGRYSYEQYF
TRBV5-1	CASSLSGYQPQHF
TRBV5-4	CASSAGTANTEAFF
TRBV7-8	CASSSWAGVQETQYF
TRBV19	CASSIQNTGELFF
TRBV4-1	CASSQGPGVREAFF
TRBV7-9	CASSPNLGITEAFF
TRBV11-2	CASSYYRGTYEQYF
TRBV11-2	CASSSGTGGLNSPLHF
TRBV27	CASTKLGGFVEQYF
TRBV9	CASSGRTGGSYEQYF
TRBV13	CASSSRLRARGTNQETQYF
TRBV4-3	CASSQDLLSSYNEQFF
TRBV7-3	CASSLETGGSTDTQYF
TRBV15	CATSNEGASNTGELFF
TRBV2	CASRTLAGGTTDTQYF
TRBV11-2	CASSFVGRDNNEQFF
TRBV28	CASSSPATNEKLFF
TRBV7-9	CASRKGSSSYEQYF